This TCR beta chain was sequenced for a study of blood T cell repertoires in COVID-19. Enrollment of patients from Seattle took place during active infection, with longitudinal follow-up. V shed 5 bases and J shed 2 bases, with 9 bases lying between them. The CDR3 spans 13 residues. In germline, CDR1 is MNHNY, CDR2 SVGAGI (reference sequence). Original processing notes: Estimates of nucleated cell counts were drawn from the amplification of reference gene primers. The method was immunoSEQ multiplex PCR; TCRdb's version includes in-frame clones alone and lacks a portion of them. V, J and clone size derive from that table, while D and trimming were established from the DNA sequence. The data show approximately 330,000 clones, 87% seen once.

Sequencing was carried out using peripheral blood. The chain carries TRBV6-6 and TRBJ1-2; D gene unclear. The receptor's source is a man aged 25 to 40 with COVID-19, enrolled during active disease. Written as DNA, the CDR3 is TGTGCCAGCAGTCCAAGAGGGAACTATGGCTACACCTTC. Translation gives CASSPRGNYGYTF.